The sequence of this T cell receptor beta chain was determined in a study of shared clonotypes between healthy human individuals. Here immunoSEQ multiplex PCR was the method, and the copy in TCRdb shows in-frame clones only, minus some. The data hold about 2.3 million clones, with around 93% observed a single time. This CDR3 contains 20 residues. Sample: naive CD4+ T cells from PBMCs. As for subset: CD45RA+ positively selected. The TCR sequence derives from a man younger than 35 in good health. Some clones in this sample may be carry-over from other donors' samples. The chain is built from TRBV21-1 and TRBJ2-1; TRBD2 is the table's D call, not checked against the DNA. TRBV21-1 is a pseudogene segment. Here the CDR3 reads CASSRRTSGRNLPTQNEQFF. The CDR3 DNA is TGTGCCAGCAGCAGACGAACTAGCGGGAGGAATTTACCCACTCAGAATGAGCAGTTCTTC.